The source of this TCR beta chain is a study of HIV-infected patients and healthy controls. TCRdb re-analysed the 5' RACE reads in MiXCR, keeping a single row per CDR3 protein. The data hold around 64,000 distinct CDR3 sequences, with about 16% observed a single time. Looked up from germline, CDR1 is MNHEY and CDR2 is SVGEGT. The length of the CDR3 is 14 residues. This clonotype was counted once. Being one base from a much bigger clone, this may be a read error. This sequence originates from a human donor in good health. The rearrangement joins TRBV6-2 or TRBV6-3 to TRBJ2-1, with D perhaps TRBD1 (6 bases). Sequenced sample: CD4+ T cells from blood. DNA for the CDR3: TGTGCCAGCAGTTGGGACAACTCCTGCAATGAGCAGTTCTTC. It yields the protein CASSWDNSCNEQFF.